This note documents a single T cell receptor beta chain sequence. Its antigen is still unknown. The assay was immunoSEQ multiplex PCR, and TCRdb's table has in-frame clones only and misses some. The profile shows some 33,000 clones, about 86% of them singletons. This record belongs to a study of OX40 agonist ivuxolimab in advanced cancers. On the study more broadly: Aged roughly 23 to 79 with a mean of around 60 years, they were about 83% male.

Per the germline V gene, CDR1 is WNHNN and CDR2 is SYGVQD (reference sequence). Deletions cut 3 bases from V and 5 bases from J, with 4 bases between. This CDR3 spans 12 amino acids. Study-wide points: In the 0.1 to 3.0 mg/kg range, CD4+ and CD8+ blood T cells had expanded clonally by week 6.

Here the sequenced sample was CD4+ or CD8+ T cells sorted from blood, taken in a trial of the OX40 agonist ivuxolimab. The receptor was derived from an adult with an advanced solid tumor such as melanoma, head and neck, liver or kidney cancer. This chain uses TRBV10-1 with TRBJ2-2; D ambiguous. CDR3 in DNA: TGCGCCAGCAGTGATGGGACCGGGGAGCTGTTTTTT. This gives the protein CASSDGTGELFF.